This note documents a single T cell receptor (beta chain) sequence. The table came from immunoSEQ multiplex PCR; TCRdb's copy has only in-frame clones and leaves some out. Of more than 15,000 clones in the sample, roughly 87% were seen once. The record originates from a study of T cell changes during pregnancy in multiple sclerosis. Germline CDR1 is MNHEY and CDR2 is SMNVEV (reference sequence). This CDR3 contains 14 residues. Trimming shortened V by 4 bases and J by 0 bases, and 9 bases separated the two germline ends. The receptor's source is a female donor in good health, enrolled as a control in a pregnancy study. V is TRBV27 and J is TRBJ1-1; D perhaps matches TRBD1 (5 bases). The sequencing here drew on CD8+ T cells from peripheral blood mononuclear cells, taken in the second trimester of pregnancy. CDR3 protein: CASSSPGVNTEAFF. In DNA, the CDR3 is TGTGCCAGCAGTTCCCCGGGGGTGAACACTGAAGCTTTCTTT.